The next 10 T cell receptor beta chains were all read from a single sample in a study of vaccination effects on CD4 cells after COVID-19 (dated by TCRdb to between 2022 and 2023). Libraries were made using the immunoSEQ multiplex PCR assay. TCRdb took this table from immuneACCESS and kept in-frame rearrangements with V and J called. Such tables lack part of the clones; where checked against another copy, unresolved V genes explain under half of the gap, and the rest is unexplained. The table for this sample lists about 47,000 clones; about three quarters of them were counted only once. About 7% of the sample belongs to the ten largest clones. Their cognate antigens are unknown. After less than 13 days of culture, CD4+ T cells were isolated with the EasySep CD4+ T cell isolation kit. Two doses of either the BNT162b2 or the mRNA-1273 mRNA SARS-CoV-2 vaccine were administered to participants. This specimen consisted of CD4+ T cells from PBMCs cultured without peptide, obtained after COVID-19 vaccination. These TCRs come from a human donor who received a COVID-19 vaccine.

The genes are TRBV27 and TRBJ1-6; D is ambiguous. Trimming stripped 0 bases from V and 8 bases from J, with 5 bases between. Germline V CDR1 and CDR2: MNHEY, SMNVEV (reference sequence). This CDR3 comprises 13 residues. In DNA form, the CDR3 reads TGTGCCAGCAGTTTATCCGAGGATTCACCCCTCCACTTT. Translating it yields CASSLSEDSPLHF.

This clone was detected only a few times. The rearrangement joins TRBV10-3 to TRBJ2-7; possibly TRBD1 or TRBD2 for D (5 bases each). CDR3 size: 13 residues. Looked up from germline, CDR1 is ENHRY and CDR2 is SYGVKD. V shed 10 bases and J shed 1 base, with 14 bases lying between them. The CDR3 protein is CANRRDGSYEQYF. The CDR3 nucleotides are TGTGCCAACCGCCGGGACGGGTCCTACGAGCAGTACTTC.

V usage is TRBV3-1 (or the pseudogene TRBV3-2) and J usage is TRBJ1-2; the D gene is possibly TRBD1 (5 bases). CDR1 is LGHDT, CDR2 YNNKEL, per germline (reference sequence). This CDR3 region has 14 residues. Between the trimmed V and J ends, which lost 1 base and 7 bases, there was a span of 13 bases. Written as DNA, the CDR3 is TGTGCCAGCAGCCAAGCGTTGGGGGGAAGTGGCTACACCTTC. Its translation is CASSQALGGSGYTF.

The chain carries TRBV18 and TRBJ1-3; 7 nucleotides agree with TRBD1. Unmatched junction bases numbered 6, after V lost 3 bases and J lost 1 base. The CDR3 loop spans 16 amino acids. Germline lookup yields CDR1 KGHSH and CDR2 LQKENI. CDR3 protein: CASSPQNRGSGNTIYF. In DNA form, the CDR3 reads TGTGCCAGCTCACCGCAGAACAGGGGATCTGGAAACACCATATATTTT.

This clone appeared a single time. The V and J genes are TRBV6-6 and TRBJ1-6; 12 positions agree with TRBD1. This CDR3 is 16 amino acids long. CDR1 MNHNY and CDR2 SVGAGI come from the germline V gene (reference sequence). V dropped 6 bases and J dropped 9; count of bases not matched to a gene: 9. CDR3 sequence: CASRGTGGTIGSPLHF. Here the CDR3 DNA reads TGTGCCAGCAGGGGGACAGGGGGCACGATCGGTTCACCCCTCCACTTT.

This clone was counted only a few times. The genes are TRBV29-1 and TRBJ1-5; tentatively, D is TRBD1 (6 bases). The germline V gene encodes CDR1 SQVTM and CDR2 ANQGSEA. Trimming left V 6 bases short and J 6 bases short, with 12 bases between. The CDR3 sequence is 12 residues long. The CDR3 region has the DNA TGCAGCGTGCAGGGGAGGGGTCAGCCCCAGCATTTT. Protein sequence: CSVQGRGQPQHF.

The gene calls are TRBV30 and TRBJ2-2; 9 bases line up with TRBD1. Per the germline V gene, CDR1 is GTSNPN and CDR2 is SVGIG (reference sequence). The J segment lost 13 bases and the V segment lost 8 bases, leaving 11 bases of the junction unmatched. The CDR3 length is 12 residues. The CDR3 DNA reads as TGTGCCGGGGGGACAGGGATCGGCGTGCTGTTTTTT. Its protein product is CAGGTGIGVLFF.

The chain couples TRBV2 to TRBJ1-5; TRBD1 aligns across 11 bases. The CDR3 is 15 residues long. Germline V gene sequence: CDR1 SNHLY, CDR2 FYNNEI. Trimming removed 2 bases from V and 9 bases from J; junction bases left unmatched: 6. The CDR3 is CASSELRTGGTPQHF. The CDR3 nucleotides read TGTGCCAGCAGTGAACTCCGGACAGGGGGCACGCCCCAGCATTTT. Drawing the rest from reference TRBV2 and TRBJ1-5, the complete variable domain is EPEVTQTPSHQVTQMGQEVILRCVPISNHLYFYWYRQILGQKVEFLVSFYNNEISEKSEIFDDQFSVERPDGSNFTLKIRSTKLEDSAMYFCASSELRTGGTPQHFGDGTRLSIL.

The chain is built from TRBV29-1 and TRBJ1-1, with D perhaps TRBD1 (5 bases). Germline V gene sequence: CDR1 SQVTM, CDR2 ANQGSEA. The V and J ends lost 4 bases and 1 base respectively, with 7 bases between them. CDR3 size: 12 residues. CDR3 in DNA: TGCAGCGTTGGACAGAGGAACACTGAAGCTTTCTTT. Protein: CSVGQRNTEAFF. Filled out from reference TRBV29-1 and TRBJ1-1, the complete variable domain reads SAVISQKPSRDICQRGTSLTIQCQVDSQVTMMFWYRQQPGQSLTLIATANQGSEATYESGFVIDKFPISRPNLTFSTLTVSNMSPEDSSIYLCSVGQRNTEAFFGQGTRLTVV.

In this sample, this clone turned up once. The J gene is TRBJ2-3, the V gene TRBV4-1; D gene ambiguous. Germline assignment: CDR1 MGHRA and CDR2 YSYEKL. CDR3 size: 13 residues. V lost 2 bases to trimming and J lost 4 bases, with 7 bases between them. The CDR3 region has the DNA TGCGCCAGCAGCCAATTCCATCCAGATACGCAGTATTTT. It encodes CASSQFHPDTQYF.